This T cell receptor (beta chain) emerged from a study of shared clonotypes between healthy human individuals. Study findings and constraints: Non-shared clonotypes displayed generation probabilities falling below those of clonotypes present in all four donors.

This CDR3 is 16 amino acids long. The V gene's germline CDR1 is SGDLS and CDR2 YYNGEE. V shed 0 bases and J shed 5 bases, with 14 bases lying between them. Concerning this clone: Its antigen is unknown.

The naive CD8 population came from CD45RO-negative cells selected for CCR7, without terminally differentiated effector memory CD45RA+ cells. The data were produced by immunoSEQ multiplex PCR, yet TCRdb's version contains in-frame clones alone and is incomplete. The repertoire includes roughly 2.1 million clones, 93% of them detected once, and under 2% sits in the top ten. Sequencing was done on a sample of naive CD8+ T cells from PBMCs. The TCR sequence derives from a man aged 18 to 30 in good health. Some clones in this sample may be carry-over from other donors' samples. This chain joins TRBV9 and TRBJ2-2; perhaps TRBD2 as D (6 bases). The CDR3, as DNA: TGTGCCAGCAGCGTAGTGTCAAGCGGGCATACCGGGGAGCTGTTTTTT. It encodes CASSVVSSGHTGELFF.